The 8 T cell receptor beta chains below were found in one sample sequenced in a study of OX40 agonist ivuxolimab in advanced cancers. The table came from immunoSEQ multiplex PCR; TCRdb's copy has only in-frame clones and leaves some out. Here the sample spans tens of thousands of clones, approximately 86% being singletons. The source was CD4+ or CD8+ T cells sorted from blood, collected in a trial of the OX40 agonist ivuxolimab. These receptors all come from an adult with an advanced solid tumor such as melanoma, head and neck, liver or kidney cancer.

The chain couples TRBV5-6 to TRBJ2-3, with a possible D match to TRBD2 (5 bases). The CDR3 sequence is 14 residues long. V lost 4 bases, J lost 7 bases, and 16 bases lay in between. Germline CDR1 SGHDT, CDR2 YYEEEE. The CDR3 reads CASSPGHTGNTQYF. CDR3 DNA: TGTGCCAGCAGCCCGGGCCATACGGGAAATACGCAGTATTTT.

CDR3 protein: CASSGLPPDTQYF. The CDR3 nucleotides read TGTGCCAGCAGCGGACTCCCGCCAGATACGCAGTATTTT. The chain links TRBV7-2 to TRBJ2-3, with D maybe TRBD2 (5 bases). Germline-derived CDR1 and CDR2 are SGHTA and FQGNSA. The CDR3 length is 13 residues. V lost 5 bases to trimming and J lost 4 bases, with 10 bases between them. Combining the CDR3 with reference TRBV7-2 and TRBJ2-3 gives the whole variable domain GAGVSQSPSNKVTEKGKDVELRCDPISGHTALYWYRQSLGQGLEFLIYFQGNSAPDKSGLPSDRFSAERTGGSVSTLTIQRTQQEDSAVYLCASSGLPPDTQYFGPGTRLTVL.

The chain employs TRBV7-6 and TRBJ1-3, with 9 bases identical to TRBD1. After removal of 5 bases from V and 4 bases from J, the junction contained 6 bases not matched to a gene. This CDR3 has 15 amino acids. The V gene's germline CDR1 is SGHVS and CDR2 FNYEAQ. The CDR3 region has the DNA TGTGCCAGCAGCCCACAGGGGGCCACCGGAAACACCATATATTTT. Amino acid sequence: CASSPQGATGNTIYF.

This sequence joins TRBV7-9 and TRBJ1-4; 7 bases are a match to TRBD1. The germline V gene has CDR1 SEHNR and CDR2 FQNEAQ (reference sequence). The CDR3 has 14 residues. Trimming removed 7 bases from V and 2 bases from J; junction bases left unmatched: 4. CDR3 DNA sequence: TGTGCCAGCACCGTACAGGGGACTAATGAAAAACTGTTTTTT. It codes for CASTVQGTNEKLFF. The complete variable domain, with remaining parts taken from reference TRBV7-9 and TRBJ1-4, reads DTGVSQNPRHKITKRGQNVTFRCDPISEHNRLYWYRQTLGQGPEFLTYFQNEAQLEKSRLLSDRFSAERPKGSFSTLEIQRTEQGDSAMYLCASTVQGTNEKLFFGSGTQLSVL.

This chain connects TRBV27 to TRBJ2-4, with D possibly TRBD1 on 5 matching bases. Germline CDR1 is MNHEY and CDR2 is SMNVEV (reference sequence). The CDR3 runs to 18 residues. The germline V and J ends were trimmed by 7 bases and 3 bases, with 25 bases remaining between them. CDR3 nucleotides: TGTGCCAGCACCCAAAGGTGGCAGGGTCCCGTGGACAAAAACATTCAGTACTTC. This translates into CASTQRWQGPVDKNIQYF.

For this clone: Other DNA sequences in this specimen translate into the identical CDR3. Here the CDR3 reads CASSYSGGANYGYTF. The CDR3 bases are TGTGCCAGCAGTTACTCTGGAGGGGCCAACTATGGCTACACCTTC. The J gene is TRBJ1-2, the V gene TRBV6-5; D might be TRBD1 (5 bases). V lost 0 bases and J lost 2, with 10 bases in between. Germline values: CDR1 MNHEY, CDR2 SVGAGI. The CDR3 runs 15 residues.

V usage is TRBV9 and J usage is TRBJ1-2, with 7 bases that match TRBD1. V shed 4 bases and J 7 bases; nucleotides not matched to a gene: 13. The CDR3 has 15 amino acids. Germline CDR1 SGDLS, CDR2 YYNGEE. The CDR3 region has the DNA TGTGCCAGCAGCCCCTCGGGACAGTTAGAATGTGGCTACACCTTC. This codes for CASSPSGQLECGYTF.

This clone showed up just once. The chain combines TRBV5-4 with TRBJ2-5; maybe TRBD1 (6 bases). Trimming took 4 bases from V and 1 from J, leaving 11 bases between them. The CDR3 spans 14 residues. CDR1 and CDR2 (germline): SGHNT, YYREEE (reference sequence). CDR3 coding DNA: TGTGCCAGCAGCAGGTGGACAGCCCAAGAGACCCAGTACTTC. Protein: CASSRWTAQETQYF.